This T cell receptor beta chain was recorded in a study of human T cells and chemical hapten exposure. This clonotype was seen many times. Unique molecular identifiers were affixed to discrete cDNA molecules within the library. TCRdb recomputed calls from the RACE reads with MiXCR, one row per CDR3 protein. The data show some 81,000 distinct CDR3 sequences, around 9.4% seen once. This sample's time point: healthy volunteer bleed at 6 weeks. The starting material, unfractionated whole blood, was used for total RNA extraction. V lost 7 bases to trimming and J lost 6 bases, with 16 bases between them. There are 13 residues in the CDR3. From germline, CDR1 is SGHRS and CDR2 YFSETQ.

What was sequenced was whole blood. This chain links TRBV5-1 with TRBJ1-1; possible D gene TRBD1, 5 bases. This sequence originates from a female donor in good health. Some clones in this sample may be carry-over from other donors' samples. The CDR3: CASSLQGGAEAFF. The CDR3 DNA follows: TGCGCCAGCTCTCTCCAGGGTGGGGCTGAAGCTTTCTTT.